A single sample is the source of the 31 T cell receptor beta chains below, sequenced in a study of blood T cells in healthy people across ages. A sample-barcoded 5' primer and a J-beta primer mix were used in a second PCR of about 7 to 11 cycles. MiXCR was run by TCRdb on the 5' RACE reads, yielding one entry per CDR3 protein. Of some 1.5 million distinct CDR3 sequences in the sample, 28% were seen once. The sequencing sample was made of blood. Receptors originate from a woman aged 25 to 39 in good health.

There are many counts of this clonotype. The chain has TRBV6-1 and TRBJ2-5, with 9 nucleotides matching TRBD1. CDR3 length equals 15 residues. Germline V gives CDR1 MNHNS, CDR2 SASEGT. J lost 2 bases, V lost 6 bases, and 7 bases had no gene match. The CDR3 region has the DNA TGTGCCAGCAGACGGACAGGGGAGGGGCAAGAGACCCAGTACTTC. It encodes CASRRTGEGQETQYF.

In this sample, this clonotype turned up many times. The V call is TRBV6-2 or TRBV6-3, the J call TRBJ2-4, with D tentatively TRBD1 (5 bases). Germline values: CDR1 MNHEY, CDR2 SVGEGT. V was shortened by 10 bases and J by 1 base, with 14 bases between the two germline ends. The CDR3 sequence is 14 residues long. The CDR3 spells CATCGAQAKNIQYF. The DNA for the CDR3 is TGTGCCACTTGTGGGGCCCAGGCCAAAAACATTCAGTACTTC.

The chain carries TRBV12-3 or TRBV12-4 and TRBJ1-1, with TRBD1 matching 7 bases. V dropped 6 bases and J dropped 11; count of bases not matched to a gene: 12. The CDR3 consists of 13 residues. The CDR3 DNA is TGTGCCAGCAGCAACCCGGGGACAGAGGCTGCTTTCTTT. This encodes CASSNPGTEAAFF.

This clonotype was counted once. The CDR3 spells CAGGPGNSPLHF. The DNA of the CDR3 is TGTGCCGGGGGCCCGGGTAATTCACCCCTCCACTTT. The chain links TRBV28 to TRBJ1-6, with TRBD1 as a possible D gene (6 bases). The V gene's germline CDR1 is MDHEN and CDR2 SYDVKM. Trimming took off 11 bases at V and 6 bases at J, with 11 bases between the two ends. The length of the CDR3 is 12 residues.

This chain links TRBV6-6 with TRBJ2-1, with 7 bases matching TRBD2. This CDR3 region has 17 residues. Trimming took 5 bases from V and 6 from J; bases not matched to a gene: 16. Germline lookup yields CDR1 MNHNY and CDR2 SVGAGI (reference sequence). CDR3 residues: CASSPLGQGGLGNEQFF. As DNA, the CDR3 is TGTGCCAGCAGTCCCCTAGGGCAGGGAGGGTTGGGCAATGAGCAGTTCTTC.

The genes are TRBV3-1 and TRBJ2-5; 8 bases align to TRBD2. The J call may be mistaken, given a closer DNA end match to TRBJ2-7. Germline CDR1 reads LGHDT; CDR2 reads YNNKEL (reference sequence). This CDR3 contains 15 residues. The CDR3 loop reads CASSRPGTSHLEQYF. The DNA for the CDR3 is TGTGCCAGCAGCCGACCCGGGACTAGTCACCTCGAGCAGTACTTC.

J is TRBJ2-1 and V is TRBV5-1; 7 bases match TRBD1. The CDR3 runs 14 residues. From germline, CDR1 is SGHRS and CDR2 YFSETQ. Unmatched junction bases numbered 6, after V lost 4 bases and J lost 5 bases. The CDR3: CASSVTGTDNEQFF. The CDR3 bases are TGCGCCAGCAGCGTTACCGGGACAGACAATGAGCAGTTCTTC.

This clonotype turned up a few times. The J gene is TRBJ2-5, the V gene TRBV28, with TRBD1 as a possible D gene (6 bases). Germline-derived CDR1 and CDR2 are MDHEN and SYDVKM. With 7 bases removed from V and 4 bases from J, the gap between germline ends came to 13 bases. CDR3 length: 13 amino acids. CDR3 DNA sequence: TGTGCCAGCATCCCACAGGGCCGAGAGACCCAGTACTTC. It yields the protein CASIPQGRETQYF.

This sequence joins TRBV29-1 and TRBJ1-1; D gene ambiguous. Germline loops: CDR1 SQVTM, CDR2 ANQGSEA. There are 12 residues in the CDR3. V was cut by 6 bases and J by 2 bases, with 10 bases left in between. CDR3 sequence reads: CSVQTDNTEAFF. CDR3 in DNA: TGCAGCGTGCAAACAGATAACACTGAAGCTTTCTTT.

As to this clonotype: This may come from a read error, since a much larger clone is one base off. The rearrangement joins TRBV27 to TRBJ2-4; possibly TRBD1 for D (8 bases). Near its end, the DNA agrees better with TRBJ2-5, so the J call may be wrong. CDR3 length: 14 amino acids. Germline CDR1 is MNHEY and CDR2 is SMNVEV (reference sequence). The CDR3 sequence: CASRSQGGMETQYF. The CDR3 region has the DNA TGTGCCAGCAGGTCACAGGGGGGGATGGAGACCCAGTACTTC.

This clonotype came up many times. The gene calls are TRBV5-5 and TRBJ2-1; 8 bases fit TRBD1. The length of the CDR3 is 17 residues. The V and J ends lost 0 bases and 7 bases, in that order; junction bases with no gene match: 12. CDR1 is SGHKS and CDR2 is YYEKEE in the germline V gene (reference sequence). The CDR3 region is CASSLVIGTGSRNEQFF. As DNA, the CDR3 is TGTGCCAGCAGCTTGGTTATAGGGACAGGCAGTCGTAATGAGCAGTTCTTC.

J is TRBJ2-2 and V is TRBV7-6, with D tentatively TRBD2 (7 bases). The germline CDR1 and CDR2 sequences are SGHVS and FNYEAQ. V was shortened by 1 base and J by 5 bases, with 14 bases between the two germline ends. The CDR3 spans 16 residues. The CDR3 nucleotides are TGTGCCAGCAGCTTAGGCGGGGGCGCGGGGACCGGGGAGCTGTTTTTT. It yields the protein CASSLGGGAGTGELFF.

This clonotype was seen repeatedly, ten times or more. The V gene is TRBV7-3, the J gene TRBJ2-1, with 10 positions matching TRBD2. The CDR3 covers 15 residues. V lost 2 bases and J lost 7; bases outside the gene matches: 5. Germline lookup yields CDR1 SGHTA and CDR2 FQGTGA. CDR3 sequence: CASSLGASGSNEQFF. In nucleotides, the CDR3 is TGTGCCAGCAGCTTAGGGGCTAGCGGGAGTAATGAGCAGTTCTTC.

This rearrangement joins TRBV29-1 to TRBJ2-7; a weak D match, TRBD1 (5 bases). The germline V and J ends were trimmed by 3 bases and 3 bases, with 15 bases remaining between them. The CDR3 has 14 amino acids. Germline values: CDR1 SQVTM, CDR2 ANQGSEA. CDR3 amino acids: CSVEFPGPNYEQYF. CDR3 nucleotides: TGCAGCGTTGAGTTCCCAGGGCCCAACTACGAGCAGTACTTC.

V gene TRBV2 combines with J gene TRBJ1-6; D gene unclear. The CDR3 is 15 amino acids. The germline V gene has CDR1 SNHLY and CDR2 FYNNEI. The germline V and J ends were trimmed by 3 bases and 1 base, with 7 bases remaining between them. The CDR3 DNA follows: TGTGCCAGCAGTGAGAGTTATTCCTATAATTCACCCCTCCACTTT. This translates into CASSESYSYNSPLHF.

The sample holds a few counts of this clonotype. The chain is built from TRBV6-2 or TRBV6-3 and TRBJ2-3, with 9 bases matching TRBD2. Germline values: CDR1 MNHEY, CDR2 SVGEGT. The CDR3 covers 15 residues. V was pared by 2 bases and J by 4 bases, with 4 bases of the junction left unmatched. CDR3 protein: CASSYQASGADTQYF. As DNA, the CDR3 is TGTGCCAGCAGTTACCAGGCTAGCGGGGCAGATACGCAGTATTTT.

The gene calls are TRBV27 and TRBJ2-7; D not certain. Trimming removed 3 bases at V and 6 bases at J, with 9 bases between. Germline CDR1 and CDR2: MNHEY and SMNVEV (reference sequence). The CDR3 extends over 12 amino acids. The CDR3 here is CASSFIGGEQYF. In DNA, the CDR3 is TGTGCCAGCAGTTTTATCGGTGGCGAGCAGTACTTC.

On this clonotype itself: At one boundary the junction diverges from the germline segment, which might be a read error. J is TRBJ2-1 and V is TRBV5-1; no reliable D call. Germline assignment: CDR1 SGHRS and CDR2 YFSETQ. The CDR3 length is 11 residues. The CDR3 reads CASSLGYEQCF. CDR3 DNA sequence: TGCGCCAGCAGTCTGGGCTATGAGCAGTGCTTC.

This clonotype was observed at least ten times. V usage is TRBV4-1 and J usage is TRBJ2-4; a weak D match, TRBD1 (6 bases). This CDR3 has 15 residues. Germline loops: CDR1 MGHRA, CDR2 YSYEKL. Trimming took off 3 bases at V and 4 bases at J, with 13 bases between the two ends. The CDR3 DNA reads TGCGCCAGCAGCCAGCACAGGGTAGGGAAAAACATTCAGTACTTC. Amino acids: CASSQHRVGKNIQYF.

Details on this clonotype: Given a much more abundant clone one base away, this may be a read error. The rearrangement uses TRBV20-1 and TRBJ2-5; TRBD1 matches 7 bases. The CDR3 has 15 amino acids. V trimming: 1 base; J trimming: 11 bases; junction bases outside the gene matches: 16. Germline CDR1 and CDR2: DFQATT and SNEGSKA (reference sequence). CDR3 amino acids: CSARVWTGRIHGQYF. In DNA form, the CDR3 reads TGCAGTGCTAGAGTGTGGACAGGCCGGATCCACGGGCAGTACTTC.

This chain links TRBV19 with TRBJ1-4, with D maybe TRBD1 (5 bases). The CDR3 contains 13 residues. Germline values: CDR1 LNHDA, CDR2 SQIVND (reference sequence). V gave up 7 bases and J gave up 5 bases, with 11 bases separating them. CDR3 residues: CASTGKGNEKLFF. The CDR3 DNA reads as TGTGCCAGTACCGGGAAGGGGAATGAAAAACTGTTTTTT.

This clonotype has a handful of counts. The chain is built from TRBV29-1 and TRBJ2-7; D possibly uses TRBD1 or TRBD2 (7 bases each). In germline, CDR1 is SQVTM, CDR2 ANQGSEA. V dropped 6 bases and J dropped 3 bases, with 21 bases sitting between them. This CDR3 comprises 15 residues. The CDR3 here is CSVHLFRGGIYEQYF. For the CDR3, the DNA is TGCAGCGTCCACTTATTCAGGGGGGGAATCTACGAGCAGTACTTC.

V usage is TRBV7-6 and J usage is TRBJ2-1, with D perhaps TRBD1 (5 bases). CDR1 SGHVS and CDR2 FNYEAQ come from the germline V gene. The CDR3 length is 14 residues. V lost 5 bases and J lost 7, with 15 bases in between. The CDR3 reads CASSMGLPDNEQFF. In nucleotides, the CDR3 is TGTGCCAGCAGCATGGGGCTGCCGGATAATGAGCAGTTCTTC.

This clonotype came up a few times. The J gene is TRBJ2-3, the V gene TRBV11-2; maybe TRBD2 (5 bases). The CDR3 consists of 17 residues. Germline V gives CDR1 SGHAT, CDR2 FQNNGV. Trimming cost V 3 bases and J 5 bases, with 21 bases left between them. The CDR3 bases are TGTGCCAGCAGCTTGGCCGTGGCGGGCGAGCCCGTAGATACGCAGTATTTT. Translation gives CASSLAVAGEPVDTQYF.

Notes on this clonotype: This sequence may be a read error, since a much larger clone differs from it by one base. The V and J genes are TRBV7-9 and TRBJ2-7, with D possibly being TRBD2 (6 bases). Trimming took 7 bases from V and 7 from J, leaving 20 bases between them. CDR1 is SEHNR, CDR2 FQNEAQ, per germline (reference sequence). The length of the CDR3 is 14 residues. This chain's CDR3 is CASNRDLLYNEQYF. In DNA form, the CDR3 reads TGTGCCAGCAACCGGGACTTGCTTTACAATGAGCAGTACTTC.

This clonotype was picked up many times. V gene TRBV15 combines with J gene TRBJ1-2; D is perhaps TRBD1 (6 bases). Deletions cut 0 bases from V and 1 base from J, with 12 bases between. The V gene's germline CDR1 is LNHNV and CDR2 YYDKDF (reference sequence). This CDR3 is 16 amino acids long. CDR3: CATSRDRRGDNYGYTF. As DNA, the CDR3 is TGTGCCACCAGCAGAGATCGCAGGGGCGATAACTATGGCTACACCTTC.

This chain joins TRBV9 and TRBJ2-1; weak D call: TRBD2 (6 bases). The CDR3 has 17 amino acids. Trimming took 4 bases from V and 2 from J, leaving 19 bases between them. Germline V gives CDR1 SGDLS, CDR2 YYNGEE. As DNA, the CDR3 is TGTGCCAGCAGCCTTATTAGCGGCGCGGGGACCTACAATGAGCAGTTCTTC. This encodes CASSLISGAGTYNEQFF.

This chain joins TRBV29-1 and TRBJ1-1; tentatively, D is TRBD1 (5 bases). The CDR3 is 10 residues long. Between the trimmed V and J ends, which lost 5 bases and 8 bases, there was a span of 9 bases. Germline assignment: CDR1 SQVTM and CDR2 ANQGSEA. The CDR3 loop reads CSVSAGEAFF. The CDR3 DNA sequence: TGCAGCGTTAGCGCAGGGGAAGCTTTCTTT.

This clonotype appeared many times. This chain connects TRBV28 to TRBJ1-5; D is unclear. Trimming removed 3 bases from V and 0 bases from J, with 6 bases in between. CDR1 is MDHEN and CDR2 is SYDVKM in the germline V gene. The CDR3 sequence is 14 residues long. CDR3 in amino acids: CASSFHRSNQPQHF. CDR3 sequence (DNA): TGTGCCAGCAGTTTTCACCGTAGCAATCAGCCCCAGCATTTT.

The chain has TRBV12-3 or TRBV12-4 and TRBJ2-2; 7 bases align to TRBD2. CDR3 length: 15 residues. With 4 bases clipped from V and 7 bases from J, the junction kept 9 bases outside the gene matches. This CDR3 is CASSSLAEGGGELFF. The CDR3 nucleotides are TGTGCCAGCAGTTCCCTAGCGGAGGGAGGCGGGGAGCTGTTTTTT.

This clonotype has just a few counts. The chain joins TRBV5-1 to TRBJ2-1; either TRBD1 or TRBD2 may supply D (6 bases each). Germline V gives CDR1 SGHRS, CDR2 YFSETQ. V lost 5 bases and J lost 9, with 24 bases in between. This CDR3 comprises 16 residues. CDR3 amino acids: CASSPGSEGGLGEQFF. The DNA of the CDR3 is TGCGCCAGCAGTCCTGGGAGCGAGGGGGGCCTAGGTGAGCAGTTCTTC.